Given below is one TCR beta chain in context. As processed by the authors: Nucleated cell counts were estimated from reference gene primer amplification. TCRdb keeps only in-frame clones here, not all; method: immunoSEQ multiplex PCR. The D gene and trimming were derived from the DNA, and the V and J assignments and clone size from that table. The sample yields 75,000 to 90,000 clones, under 95% seen once. The CDR3 spans 15 residues. V lost 2 bases, J lost 0 bases, and 1 base stayed unmatched. Per the germline V gene, CDR1 is SGHTA and CDR2 is FQGTGA. These data belong to a study of blood T cell repertoires in COVID-19. Overall study context: Both acute and convalescent COVID-19 samples were obtained from the United States, Italy and Spain. PBMCs, B-cell-depleted T cells, or T cells were the source of the cDNA or gDNA that made up the material.

The receptor was isolated from a human donor in a cohort sampled during active COVID-19. The chain joins TRBV7-3 to TRBJ2-1; the match to TRBD2 covers 7 bases. Material for sequencing was peripheral blood. Here the CDR3 reads CASSLWGGSYNEQFF. Here the CDR3 DNA reads TGTGCCAGCAGCTTATGGGGGGGCTCCTACAATGAGCAGTTCTTC.